The clone carrying this TCR beta chain was recorded a few times. Its antigen is undetermined. The sample comes from a study of cytomegalovirus exposure and HLA in healthy donors. The V gene's germline CDR1 is LGHNA and CDR2 YSLEER. There are 16 residues in the CDR3. Between the trimmed V and J ends, which lost 0 bases and 6 bases, there was a span of 14 bases. The primer mix had 60 Vbeta and 13 Jbeta primers. Libraries were prepared by immunoSEQ multiplex PCR; TCRdb keeps only in-frame clonotypes and omits some of them. The repertoire includes some 130,000 clones, around three quarters of them detected once, and approximately 0.97% sits in the top ten. Study results and limitations: Productive status was seen about 90% or about 30% of the time for most TCR beta V segments in an earlier analysis. Reports indicate that TCR beta sequences accurately predicted the HLA-A and HLA-B alleles of most subjects. Cytomegalovirus status was reportedly diagnosed by the classifier with high specificity and sensitivity. The study labeled 150 to 200 TCR beta chains cytomegalovirus-associated.

The sequence came from a man aged 18 to 29 in good health and CMV-seronegative. V and J are TRBV4-3 and TRBJ1-4, with a weak D call TRBD1 (6 bases). Input material: PBMCs. CDR3 sequence: CASSQDLARGHEKLFF. In DNA, the CDR3 is TGCGCCAGCAGCCAAGATCTCGCCAGGGGCCATGAAAAACTGTTTTTT.